This is a list of T cell receptor beta chains from one sample in a study of lung T cells in sarcoidosis with Löfgren's syndrome. TCRdb re-called the reads through MiXCR, storing one row per CDR3 protein. The sample contains 55,000 to 80,000 distinct CDR3 sequences, around 20% of which appear only once. Sequenced: CD4+ T cells from PBMCs. The origin of the receptors is a human donor with sarcoidosis (Löfgren's syndrome or another form), or a control subject (not recorded which). The conserved cysteine and the conserved F or W are not part of the CDR3 here. Each record gives: CDR3 protein, J gene, V gene, D gene. The D gene is left open where the match is weak.

ASSPRTGGEQF,TRBJ2-1,TRBV18,TRBD1
ASSQSPGQPNEKLF,TRBJ1-4,TRBV4-2,TRBD1
ASRGAGRLF,TRBJ2-2,TRBV14,TRBD2
SATVGADTQY,TRBJ2-3,TRBV20-1,.
ASTRQGAAGELF,TRBJ2-2,TRBV3-1,TRBD1
ASSFVVPNEQY,TRBJ2-7,TRBV7-2,.
ASSKQYNEQF,TRBJ2-1,TRBV11-3,.
ASSTSTGGQENIQY,TRBJ2-4,TRBV19,TRBD1
ASSLPPGQGGNEQF,TRBJ2-1,TRBV7-3,TRBD1
ASSYSGTANEQF,TRBJ2-1,TRBV7-2,.
ASSSQGIGGYT,TRBJ1-2,TRBV19,.
ASSFGQGRQPQH,TRBJ1-5,TRBV6-1,.
ASSPGQGRVEQF,TRBJ2-1,TRBV11-3,TRBD1
ASSANQGPGEAF,TRBJ1-1,TRBV2,.
ASVLPRDRVRNIVY,TRBJ1-3,TRBV12-3/TRBV12-4,TRBD1
ASSQGDVPNNEQF,TRBJ2-1,TRBV4-1,.
ASTLRGDRGRLF,TRBJ2-2,TRBV12-3/TRBV12-4,TRBD1
ASSPRGGSSYNEQF,TRBJ2-1,TRBV6-1,TRBD2
ASNVLEPSGANVLT,TRBJ2-6,TRBV6-1,.
SALGVEGETQY,TRBJ2-5,TRBV29-1,.
ASSWSGEETQY,TRBJ2-5,TRBV5-1,.
ASSDGQGIIRAQH,TRBJ1-5,TRBV2,.
ASSSTGLGNQPQH,TRBJ1-5,TRBV27,.
ASSAVRSEAF,TRBJ1-1,TRBV4-1,.
ASRPPDSTNTEAL,TRBJ1-1,TRBV19,.
ASSFLTDTQY,TRBJ2-3,TRBV11-2,.
ASSNYMNIQY,TRBJ2-4,TRBV19,.
ASSLDSGVNTEAF,TRBJ1-1,TRBV5-1,.
ASSALAGGYSTDTQY,TRBJ2-3,TRBV7-2,TRBD2
ASSALGTENEKLF,TRBJ1-4,TRBV28,TRBD1
SAIRGGGSNTEAF,TRBJ1-1,TRBV20-1,.
ATARSTSLYNEQF,TRBJ2-1,TRBV6-2/TRBV6-3,TRBD2
SVARDSGNTIY,TRBJ1-3,TRBV29-1,.
SARDLDREQF,TRBJ2-1,TRBV20-1,.
ASRTGGTKNTEAF,TRBJ1-1,TRBV28,TRBD1
ASSRETGTSGRAGVDTQY,TRBJ2-3,TRBV4-1,TRBD2
ASSLAGLETQY,TRBJ2-5,TRBV7-9,.
ASSTLTGELRETQY,TRBJ2-5,TRBV19,TRBD1
ASSLFNRGGRQTPQETQY,TRBJ2-5,TRBV27,.
ASSFQGAPQPQH,TRBJ1-5,TRBV7-2,TRBD1
ASRKVRQPQH,TRBJ1-5,TRBV6-1,.
SVQGANYNEQF,TRBJ2-1,TRBV29-1,TRBD1